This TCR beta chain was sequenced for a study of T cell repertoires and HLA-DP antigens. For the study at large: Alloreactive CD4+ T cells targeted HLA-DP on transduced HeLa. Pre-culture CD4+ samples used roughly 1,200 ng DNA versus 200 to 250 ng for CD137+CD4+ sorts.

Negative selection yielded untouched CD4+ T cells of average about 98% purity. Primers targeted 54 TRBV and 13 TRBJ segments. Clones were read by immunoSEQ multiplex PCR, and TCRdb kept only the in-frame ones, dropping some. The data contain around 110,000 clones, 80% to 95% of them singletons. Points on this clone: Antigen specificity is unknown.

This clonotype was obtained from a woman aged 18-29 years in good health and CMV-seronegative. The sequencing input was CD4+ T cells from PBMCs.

CDR3 sequence: CASSLPRASVNTEAFF. In DNA, the CDR3 is TGTGCCAGCAGCCTCCCCCGGGCCAGCGTCAACACTGAAGCTTTCTTT. The chain joins TRBV2 to TRBJ1-1, with D unresolved. Germline lookup yields CDR1 SNHLY and CDR2 FYNNEI. This CDR3 is 16 amino acids long. Trimming pared 6 bases from V and 2 bases from J, leaving 19 bases between. The full variable domain, rest sourced from reference TRBV2 and TRBJ1-1, is EPEVTQTPSHQVTQMGQEVILRCVPISNHLYFYWYRQILGQKVEFLVSFYNNEISEKSEIFDDQFSVERPDGSNFTLKIRSTKLEDSAMYFCASSLPRASVNTEAFFGQGTRLTVV.